This T cell receptor beta chain was identified during a study of T cells in Graves' hyperthyroidism and ophthalmopathy. Findings and caveats of the study: The model foresaw ophthalmopathy a median roughly 6 months prior to onset.

The study excluded patients with uncontrolled infection, other autoimmune disease, pregnancy or lactation. Amplification targeted TCR beta CDR3 regions from RNA transcripts. HTBI primers were the set used in a first-round RT-PCR of the TCR CDR3. TCRdb independently ran MiXCR on the multiplex PCR reads; one entry per CDR3 protein. The sample includes around 400,000 distinct CDR3 sequences, 15% to 17% of them seen just once. The V and J ends lost 3 bases and 8 bases respectively, with 8 bases between them. Germline values: CDR1 KGHDR, CDR2 SFDVKD. The CDR3 runs 12 residues. There are many counts of this clonotype. Its cognate antigen is unknown.

This chain joins TRBV24-1 and TRBJ2-3; D is perhaps TRBD2 (5 bases). The sample consisted of blood. The clonotype comes from a woman younger than 35 with Graves' hyperthyroidism that later progressed to Graves' ophthalmopathy. The CDR3 nucleotides are TGTGCCACCAGTGATCGGGGTATTACGCAGTATTTT. Amino acids: CATSDRGITQYF.